This entry is about one T cell receptor (beta chain). What it binds is unknown. The data stem from a study of cytomegalovirus exposure and HLA in healthy donors. General study results and limits: Across donors, presence/absence analyses took sequencing depth to be roughly uniform.

V was trimmed by 0 bases and J by 4 bases, leaving 13 bases between them. Per the germline V gene, CDR1 is MNHEY and CDR2 is SVGAGI. The CDR3 is made up of 15 amino acids. Vbeta (60) and Jbeta (13) primers were used in the PCR. In the authors' methods: In a later analysis, 70 million to 80 million unique TCR beta chains included roughly 11 million shared by two or more donors. Generated by immunoSEQ multiplex PCR, the TCRdb table keeps only in-frame clones and is missing some. V, J and clone size were drawn from that table, and D and trimming were deduced from the DNA. Of some 100,000 clones in the sample, 65% to 80% were seen once.

The sequence came from a man in his forties in good health and CMV-seropositive. The sequencing sample was made of PBMCs. The chain recombines TRBV6-5 with TRBJ2-7; the D gene is possibly TRBD1 (6 bases). The CDR3 nucleotides read TGTGCCAGCAGTTACTCGTCCAGGGGCGCATACGAGCAGTACTTC. Amino acid sequence: CASSYSSRGAYEQYF.